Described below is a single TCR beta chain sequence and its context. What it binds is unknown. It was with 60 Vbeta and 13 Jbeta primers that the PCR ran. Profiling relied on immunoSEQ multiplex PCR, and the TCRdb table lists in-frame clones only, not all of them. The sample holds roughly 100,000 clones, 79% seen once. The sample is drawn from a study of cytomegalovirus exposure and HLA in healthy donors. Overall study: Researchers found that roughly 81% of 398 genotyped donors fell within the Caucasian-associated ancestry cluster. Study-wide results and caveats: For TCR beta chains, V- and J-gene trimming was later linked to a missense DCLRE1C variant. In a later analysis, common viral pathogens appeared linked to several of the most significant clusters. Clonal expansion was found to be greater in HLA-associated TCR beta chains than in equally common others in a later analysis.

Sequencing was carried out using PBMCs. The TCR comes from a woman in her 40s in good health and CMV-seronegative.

Here the CDR3 reads CASSQGTNTGELFF. The CDR3 DNA sequence: TGTGCCAGCAGTCAGGGGACGAACACCGGGGAGCTGTTTTTT. The rearrangement uses TRBV6-1 and TRBJ2-2, with a possible D match to TRBD1 (6 bases). The CDR3 is 14 residues long. Trimming stripped 5 bases from V and 0 bases from J, with 7 bases between. Germline values: CDR1 MNHNS, CDR2 SASEGT.